This TCR beta chain emerged from a study of cytomegalovirus exposure and HLA in healthy donors. Findings and caveats of the study: Sequences of the TCR beta chain were said to predict the HLA-A and HLA-B alleles of most subjects accurately. The authors assumed roughly uniform sequencing depth across donors for presence/absence analyses.

A note on this clone: Its antigen is not identified.

With 60 Vbeta and 13 Jbeta primers, the PCR was carried out. How the authors handled the data: The authors later counted some 76 million unique TCR beta chains, some 9.9 million of them shared. Repertoires were generated with immunoSEQ multiplex PCR, while TCRdb's copy carries only in-frame clones and drops some. V and J calls and clone size are copied from that table; D and trimming were computed from the DNA. The profile covers about 86,000 clones, with roughly 77% appearing a single time and approximately 14% taken by the ten largest. The specimen was PBMCs. This sequence was found in a middle-aged woman in good health and CMV-seropositive.

The CDR3 is CASSPLFSSGNQPQHF. In DNA, the CDR3 is TGTGCCAGCAGCCCCCTTTTTTCCTCCGGCAATCAGCCCCAGCATTTT. This rearrangement joins TRBV7-2 to TRBJ1-5; D is unresolved. Germline loops: CDR1 SGHTA, CDR2 FQGNSA. The V gene lost 5 bases and the J gene lost 2 bases, with 16 bases spanning the gap. The CDR3 covers 16 residues.